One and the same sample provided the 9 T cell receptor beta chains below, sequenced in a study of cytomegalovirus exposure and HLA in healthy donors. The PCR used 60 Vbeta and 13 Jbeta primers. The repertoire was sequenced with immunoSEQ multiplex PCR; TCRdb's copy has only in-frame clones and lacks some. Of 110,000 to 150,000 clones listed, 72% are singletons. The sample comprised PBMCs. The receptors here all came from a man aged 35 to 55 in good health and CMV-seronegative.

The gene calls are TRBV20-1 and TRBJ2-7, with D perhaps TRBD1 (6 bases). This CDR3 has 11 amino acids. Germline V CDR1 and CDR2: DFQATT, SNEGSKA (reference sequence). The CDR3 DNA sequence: TGCAGCGGGACATCGCCCTACGAGCAGTACTTC. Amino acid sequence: CSGTSPYEQYF.

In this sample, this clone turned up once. DNA of the CDR3: TGCGCCAGCAGCCAAGATCGGGTGGCGGTTACCTACAATGAGCAGTTCTTC. Translation: CASSQDRVAVTYNEQFF. The chain uses TRBV4-3 and TRBJ2-1; D gene unclear. V was pared by 0 bases and J by 2 bases, with 14 bases between. Germline V gene sequence: CDR1 LGHNA, CDR2 YSLEER. This CDR3 contains 17 residues.

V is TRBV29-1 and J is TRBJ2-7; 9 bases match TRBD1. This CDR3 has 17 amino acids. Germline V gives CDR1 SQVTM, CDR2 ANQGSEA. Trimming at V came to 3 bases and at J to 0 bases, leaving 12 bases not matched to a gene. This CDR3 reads CSVDSPGQGLSSYEQYF. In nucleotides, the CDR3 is TGCAGCGTTGACTCCCCGGGACAGGGACTAAGCTCCTACGAGCAGTACTTC.

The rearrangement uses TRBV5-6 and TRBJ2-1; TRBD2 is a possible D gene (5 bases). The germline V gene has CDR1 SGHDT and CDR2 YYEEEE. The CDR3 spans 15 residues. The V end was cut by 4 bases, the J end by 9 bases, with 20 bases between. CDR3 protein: CASSLHGVALGEQFF. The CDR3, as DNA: TGTGCCAGCAGCCTCCACGGGGTTGCCCTCGGTGAGCAGTTCTTC.

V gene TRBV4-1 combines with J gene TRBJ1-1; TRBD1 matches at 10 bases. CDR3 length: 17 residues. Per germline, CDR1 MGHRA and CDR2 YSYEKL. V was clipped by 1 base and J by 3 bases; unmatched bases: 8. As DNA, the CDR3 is TGCGCCAGCAGCCAAGGGGTACTGGACAGGGGGTACACTGAAGCTTTCTTT. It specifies CASSQGVLDRGYTEAFF.

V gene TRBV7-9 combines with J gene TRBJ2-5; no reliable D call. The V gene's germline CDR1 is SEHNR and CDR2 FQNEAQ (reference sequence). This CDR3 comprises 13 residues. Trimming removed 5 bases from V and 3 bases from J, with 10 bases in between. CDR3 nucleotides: TGTGCCAGCAGCCGGAGAGGAAAAGAGACCCAGTACTTC. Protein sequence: CASSRRGKETQYF.

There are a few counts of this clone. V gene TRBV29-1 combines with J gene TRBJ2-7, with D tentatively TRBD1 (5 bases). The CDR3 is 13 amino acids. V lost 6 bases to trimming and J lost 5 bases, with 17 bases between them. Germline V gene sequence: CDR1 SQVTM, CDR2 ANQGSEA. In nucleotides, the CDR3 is TGCAGCGTGGGGCAGGGTGGTGGGAACGAGCAGTACTTC. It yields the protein CSVGQGGGNEQYF.

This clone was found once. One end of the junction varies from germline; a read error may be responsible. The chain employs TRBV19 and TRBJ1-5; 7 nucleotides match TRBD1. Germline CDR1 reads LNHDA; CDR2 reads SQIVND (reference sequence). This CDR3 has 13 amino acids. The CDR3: CASSLTGSQPQNF. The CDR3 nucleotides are TGTGCCAGTAGTTTGACAGGGTCTCAGCCCCAGAATTTT. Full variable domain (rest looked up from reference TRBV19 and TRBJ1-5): DGGITQSPKYLFRKEGQNVTLSCEQNLNHDAMYWYRQDPGQGLRLIYYSQIVNDFQKGDIAEGYSVSREKKESFPLTVTSAQKNPTAFYLCASSLTGSQPQNFGDGTRLSIL.

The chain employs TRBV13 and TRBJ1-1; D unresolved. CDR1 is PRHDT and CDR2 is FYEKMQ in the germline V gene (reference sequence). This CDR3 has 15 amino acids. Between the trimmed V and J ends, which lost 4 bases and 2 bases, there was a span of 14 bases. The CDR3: CASSSKATANTEAFF. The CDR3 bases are TGTGCCAGCAGCTCTAAGGCTACAGCTAACACTGAAGCTTTCTTT.